This T cell receptor beta chain emerged from a study of PD-L1 blockade in urothelial cancer. Study background: After treatment start, blood was analyzed at 3 weeks (second dose) and at 6 weeks.

The time point denotes: pretreatment peripheral blood. Synthetic templates analogous to TCR were spiked into all PCRs individually. The repertoire was sequenced with immunoSEQ multiplex PCR; TCRdb's copy has only in-frame clones and lacks some. Seen here are 85,000 to 95,000 clones, around 92% observed once, and the top ten hold about 1%. Germline-derived CDR1 and CDR2 are SGHTA and FQGNSA. V trimming: 5 bases; J trimming: 7 bases; junction bases outside the gene matches: 3. This CDR3 contains 12 residues. Here the sequenced sample was PBMCs, taken around atezolizumab (anti-PD-L1) treatment. The chain carries TRBV7-2 and TRBJ2-7; 9 bases fit TRBD2. The clonotype was recovered from a woman aged 80 or over with urothelial cancer. The CDR3 is CASSRTSEEQYF. The CDR3 bases are TGTGCCAGCAGCCGGACTAGCGAAGAGCAGTACTTC.